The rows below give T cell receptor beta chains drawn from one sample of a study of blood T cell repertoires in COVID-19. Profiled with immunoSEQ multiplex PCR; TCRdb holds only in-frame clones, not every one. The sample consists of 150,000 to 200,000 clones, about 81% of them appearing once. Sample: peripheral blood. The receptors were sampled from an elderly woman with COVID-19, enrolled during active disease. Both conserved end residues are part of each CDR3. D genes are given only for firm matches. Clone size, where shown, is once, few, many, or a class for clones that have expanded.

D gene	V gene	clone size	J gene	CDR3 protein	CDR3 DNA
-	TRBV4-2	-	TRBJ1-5	CASSQPEGGDNQPQHF	TGTGCCAGCAGTCAACCAGAGGGAGGGGACAATCAGCCCCAGCATTTT
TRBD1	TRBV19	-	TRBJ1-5	CASSALPGGRQPQHF	TGTGCCAGTAGCGCTTTACCAGGGGGCCGTCAGCCCCAGCATTTT
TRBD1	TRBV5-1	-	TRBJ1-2	CASSPGTGANYGYTF	TGCGCCAGCAGTCCGGGGACAGGGGCTAACTATGGCTACACCTTC
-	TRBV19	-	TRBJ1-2	CASSQTVFYGYTF	TGTGCCAGTAGTCAGACAGTCTTCTATGGCTACACCTTC
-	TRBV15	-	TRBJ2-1	CATSRVRGAYNEQFF	TGTGCCACCAGCAGAGTCCGGGGGGCATACAATGAGCAGTTCTTC
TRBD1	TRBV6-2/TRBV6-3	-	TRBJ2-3	CASSRDRGRTDTQYF	TGTGCCAGCAGTCGAGACAGGGGGCGCACAGATACGCAGTATTTT
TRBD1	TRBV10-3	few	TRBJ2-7	CAIAGTGGSYEQYF	TGTGCCATCGCTGGGACAGGGGGAAGTTACGAGCAGTACTTC
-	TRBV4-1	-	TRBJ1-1	CASSQDFFGVGYTEAFF	TGCGCCAGCAGCCAAGACTTTTTCGGGGTTGGGTACACTGAAGCTTTCTTT
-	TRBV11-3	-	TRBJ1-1	CASSLNEGSGTEAFF	TGTGCCAGCAGCTTAAATGAGGGCTCGGGGACTGAAGCTTTCTTT
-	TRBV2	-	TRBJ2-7	CASSATPTKYEQYF	TGTGCCAGCAGTGCCACACCAACTAAGTACGAGCAGTACTTC
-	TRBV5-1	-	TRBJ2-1	CASKWGVNEQFF	TGCGCCAGCAAGTGGGGGGTCAATGAGCAGTTCTTC
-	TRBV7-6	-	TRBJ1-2	CASSLEGTPSNYGYTF	TGTGCCAGCAGCTTAGAGGGGACACCGAGTAACTATGGCTACACCTTC
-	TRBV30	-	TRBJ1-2	CAGETVNYGYTF	TGTGCCGGGGAGACAGTTAACTATGGCTACACCTTC
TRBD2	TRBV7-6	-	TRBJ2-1	CASSPMGGFSGRGMNEQFF	TGTGCCAGCAGCCCAATGGGAGGGTTTAGCGGGAGGGGAATGAATGAGCAGTTCTTC
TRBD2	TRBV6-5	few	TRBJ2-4	CASRVLAGAKNIQYF	TGTGCCAGCAGAGTCTTAGCGGGAGCCAAAAACATTCAGTACTTC
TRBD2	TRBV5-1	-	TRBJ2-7	CASSARAGGPGEQYF	TGCGCCAGCAGCGCCAGAGCGGGAGGGCCTGGCGAGCAGTACTTC
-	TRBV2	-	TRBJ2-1	CASTLANEQFF	TGTGCCAGCACCTTAGCAAATGAGCAGTTCTTC
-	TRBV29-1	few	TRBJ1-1	CSGTSAGWPEAFF	TGCAGCGGGACGAGTGCAGGGTGGCCTGAAGCTTTCTTT
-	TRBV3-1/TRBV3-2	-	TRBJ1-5	CASSRRDTDGPQHF	TGTGCCAGCAGCCGCCGGGACACCGATGGGCCCCAGCATTTT
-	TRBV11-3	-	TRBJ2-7	CASSPPATGVSEQYF	TGTGCCAGCAGCCCCCCGGCCACTGGAGTCTCCGAGCAGTACTTC
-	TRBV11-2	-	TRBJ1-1	CASSFFMNTEAFF	TGTGCCAGCAGCTTTTTTATGAACACTGAAGCTTTCTTT
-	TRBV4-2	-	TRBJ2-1	CASSQDWALYNEQFF	TGTGCCAGCAGCCAAGATTGGGCTCTCTACAATGAGCAGTTCTTC
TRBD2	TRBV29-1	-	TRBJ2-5	CSVVNSGGSQETQYF	TGCAGCGTCGTTAATAGCGGGGGAAGTCAAGAGACCCAGTACTTC
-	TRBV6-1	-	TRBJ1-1	CASSDIGQYTEAFF	TGTGCCAGCAGTGATATTGGCCAGTACACTGAAGCTTTCTTT
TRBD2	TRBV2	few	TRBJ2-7	CASRLTSGRAGEQYF	TGTGCCAGCAGATTGACTAGCGGGAGGGCGGGTGAGCAGTACTTC
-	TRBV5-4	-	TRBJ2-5	CASSLPGAAETQYF	TGTGCCAGCAGCTTACCGGGAGCGGCGGAGACCCAGTACTTC
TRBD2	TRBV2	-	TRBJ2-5	CAADSRDYQETQYF	TGTGCCGCCGACTCCCGGGACTATCAAGAGACCCAGTACTTC
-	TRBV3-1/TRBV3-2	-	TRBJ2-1	CAKLRLGPYNEQFF	TGTGCCAAGCTAAGACTGGGTCCCTACAATGAGCAGTTCTTC
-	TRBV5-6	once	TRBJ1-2	CASSPGNNYGYTF	TGTGCCAGCAGCCCCGGGAACAACTATGGCTACACCTTC
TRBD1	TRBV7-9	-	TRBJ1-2	CASSGTGLGYTF	TGTGCCAGCAGCGGGACAGGGTTGGGCTACACCTTC
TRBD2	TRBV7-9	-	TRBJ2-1	CASKSGGRNEQFF	TGTGCCAGCAAGTCGGGAGGGCGCAATGAGCAGTTCTTC